The clone carrying this TCR beta chain occurred a few times. The data belong to a study of patients and donors after allogeneic stem cell transplantation. This CDR3 is built from 12 residues. Germline V gives CDR1 SQVTM, CDR2 ANQGSEA. Trimming pared 0 bases from V and 3 bases from J, leaving 5 bases between. MiXCR was run by TCRdb on the RT-PCR reads, yielding one entry per CDR3 protein. The sample lists about 200,000 distinct CDR3 sequences, more than 35% occurring once. The TCR sequence derives from a human donor who was either an allogeneic HSCT recipient or a stem cell or donor lymphocyte infusion donor (not recorded which). It is not recorded whose cells these are; they may come from a transplant donor. Sequencing was done on a sample of blood, either unsorted or a sorted T cell fraction (not recorded which). The chain joins TRBV29-1 to TRBJ1-1; D not resolved. The DNA for the CDR3 is TGCAGCGTTGAAGATAATTACACTGAAGCTTTCTTT. Protein: CSVEDNYTEAFF.